These 11 T cell receptor beta chains originate from one sample sequenced in a study of beta chain features in type 1 diabetes. Investigators reverse transcribed all isolated RNA, so they sequenced expressed TCRB transcripts. Using immunoSEQ multiplex PCR, the repertoire was profiled, and TCRdb retains in-frame clones only, with some absent. The sample has some 150,000 clones; about 10% are singletons. Source material: naive CD4+ T cells from blood. Every receptor here comes from a man younger than 30 in good health.

The rearrangement uses TRBV5-1 and TRBJ2-1, with 11 bases lining up with TRBD1. CDR1 is SGHRS and CDR2 is YFSETQ in the germline V gene. The length of the CDR3 is 16 residues. V lost 6 bases and J lost 3; bases outside the gene matches: 8. This CDR3 is CASNPQDRGHYNEQFF. The CDR3 coding sequence is TGCGCCAGCAACCCCCAGGACAGGGGGCACTACAATGAGCAGTTCTTC.

The genes are TRBV11-2 and TRBJ2-3, with D possibly TRBD1 on 7 matching bases. The CDR3 is 15 amino acids. V lost 5 bases and J 7 bases, leaving 19 bases between the germline ends. Germline loops: CDR1 SGHAT, CDR2 FQNNGV. The DNA of the CDR3 is TGTGCCAGCAGCCGCGGGATAGGGGGCTGGAATACGCAGTATTTT. Amino acid sequence: CASSRGIGGWNTQYF.

The chain combines TRBV4-2 with TRBJ2-3; D ambiguous. This CDR3 is built from 14 residues. V dropped 0 bases and J dropped 2 bases, with 6 bases sitting between them. CDR1 is LGHNA and CDR2 is YNFKEQ in the germline V gene. The CDR3 DNA reads as TGTGCCAGCAGCCAAGATCAGAACACAGATACGCAGTATTTT. The encoded protein is CASSQDQNTDTQYF.

This clone was counted between two and nine times. V gene TRBV7-9 combines with J gene TRBJ2-1; 7 bases line up with TRBD1. V shed 5 bases and J 2 bases; nucleotides not matched to a gene: 6. This CDR3 is built from 15 residues. Germline assignment: CDR1 SEHNR and CDR2 FQNEAQ (reference sequence). DNA for the CDR3: TGTGCCAGCAGCCACGACAGGGTCCCCTACAATGAGCAGTTCTTC. This encodes CASSHDRVPYNEQFF. The full variable domain, completed using reference TRBV7-9 and TRBJ2-1, is DTGVSQNPRHKITKRGQNVTFRCDPISEHNRLYWYRQTLGQGPEFLTYFQNEAQLEKSRLLSDRFSAERPKGSFSTLEIQRTEQGDSAMYLCASSHDRVPYNEQFFGPGTRLTVL.

The table lists this clone with a few counts. Here the CDR3 reads CASSSEGLGAQYEQYF. In DNA form, the CDR3 reads TGTGCCAGCAGCTCAGAAGGGCTGGGGGCGCAGTACGAGCAGTACTTC. The chain uses TRBV7-6 and TRBJ2-7, with D perhaps matching TRBD1 (6 bases). The CDR3 length is 16 residues. In germline, CDR1 is SGHVS, CDR2 FNYEAQ. V lost 4 bases and J 4 bases, leaving 20 bases between the germline ends.

The V call is TRBV6-6, the J call TRBJ2-5, with D perhaps matching TRBD1 (6 bases). The CDR3 is made up of 15 amino acids. The V end was cut by 2 bases, the J end by 5 bases, with 15 bases between. The germline CDR1 and CDR2 sequences are MNHNY and SVGAGI (reference sequence). CDR3 loop: CASSYLTGQGETQYF. The DNA for the CDR3 is TGTGCCAGCAGTTACCTGACAGGTCAAGGGGAGACCCAGTACTTC.

The V call is TRBV4-1, the J call TRBJ2-7; possibly TRBD2 for D (6 bases). This CDR3 comprises 15 residues. The V gene lost 6 bases and the J gene lost 0 bases, with 15 bases spanning the gap. CDR1 is MGHRA and CDR2 is YSYEKL in the germline V gene. The CDR3 sequence: CASRTLAQSSYEQYF. The CDR3 coding sequence is TGCGCCAGCAGGACCCTAGCGCAAAGCTCCTACGAGCAGTACTTC.

This clone came up a few times. The V call is TRBV5-1, the J call TRBJ2-2, with D unclear. The CDR3 runs to 15 residues. Deletions cut 0 bases from V and 1 base from J, with 7 bases between. The germline V gene encodes CDR1 SGHRS and CDR2 YFSETQ. The CDR3 protein is CASSLEHQNTGELFF. The CDR3 coding sequence is TGCGCCAGCAGCTTGGAGCACCAGAACACCGGGGAGCTGTTTTTT. The variable domain in full, with the rest retrieved from reference TRBV5-1 and TRBJ2-2, is KAGVTQTPRYLIKTRGQQVTLSCSPISGHRSVSWYQQTPGQGLQFLFEYFSETQRNKGNFPGRFSGRQFSNSRSEMNVSTLELGDSALYLCASSLEHQNTGELFFGEGSRLTVL.

This chain connects TRBV6-6 to TRBJ2-1; D is possibly TRBD1 (6 bases). V was cut by 6 bases and J by 7 bases, with 19 bases left in between. The CDR3 is 15 amino acids. The germline V gene encodes CDR1 MNHNY and CDR2 SVGAGI (reference sequence). This CDR3 is CASSQVFGTPNEQFF. The CDR3 DNA follows: TGTGCCAGCAGCCAAGTATTCGGGACACCTAATGAGCAGTTCTTC.

The chain has TRBV6-5 and TRBJ1-1; possible D gene TRBD1, 5 bases. Germline V CDR1 and CDR2: MNHEY, SVGAGI. The CDR3 consists of 14 residues. Between the trimmed V and J ends, which lost 5 bases and 10 bases, there was a span of 20 bases. In DNA, the CDR3 is TGTGCCAGCAGTCTACTCAGGGAAGTTGGTGGAGCTTTCTTT. It yields the protein CASSLLREVGGAFF.

The rearrangement links TRBV7-2 to TRBJ2-3; the match to TRBD1 covers 7 bases. Germline CDR1 SGHTA, CDR2 FQGNSA. This CDR3 is 15 amino acids long. V gave up 5 bases and J gave up 6 bases; unmatched junction bases: 11. The CDR3 region is CASSANGQVGDTQYF. In nucleotides, the CDR3 is TGTGCCAGCAGCGCCAACGGACAGGTTGGGGATACGCAGTATTTT.